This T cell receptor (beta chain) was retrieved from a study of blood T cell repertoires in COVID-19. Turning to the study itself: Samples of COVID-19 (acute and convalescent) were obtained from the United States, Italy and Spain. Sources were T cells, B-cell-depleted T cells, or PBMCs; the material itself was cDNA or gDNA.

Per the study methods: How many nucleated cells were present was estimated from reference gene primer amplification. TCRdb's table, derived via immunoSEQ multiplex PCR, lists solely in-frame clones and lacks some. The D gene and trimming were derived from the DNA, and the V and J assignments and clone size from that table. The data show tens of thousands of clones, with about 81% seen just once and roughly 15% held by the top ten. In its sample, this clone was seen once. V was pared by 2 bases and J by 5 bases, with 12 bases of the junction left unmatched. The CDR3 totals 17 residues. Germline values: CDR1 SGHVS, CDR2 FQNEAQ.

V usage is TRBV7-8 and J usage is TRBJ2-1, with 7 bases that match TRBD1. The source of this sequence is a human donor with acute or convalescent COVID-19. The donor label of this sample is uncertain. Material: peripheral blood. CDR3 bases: TGTGCCAGCAGCTTACGCAGGGGGAGTGTATACAACAATGAGCAGTTCTTC. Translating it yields CASSLRRGSVYNNEQFF.